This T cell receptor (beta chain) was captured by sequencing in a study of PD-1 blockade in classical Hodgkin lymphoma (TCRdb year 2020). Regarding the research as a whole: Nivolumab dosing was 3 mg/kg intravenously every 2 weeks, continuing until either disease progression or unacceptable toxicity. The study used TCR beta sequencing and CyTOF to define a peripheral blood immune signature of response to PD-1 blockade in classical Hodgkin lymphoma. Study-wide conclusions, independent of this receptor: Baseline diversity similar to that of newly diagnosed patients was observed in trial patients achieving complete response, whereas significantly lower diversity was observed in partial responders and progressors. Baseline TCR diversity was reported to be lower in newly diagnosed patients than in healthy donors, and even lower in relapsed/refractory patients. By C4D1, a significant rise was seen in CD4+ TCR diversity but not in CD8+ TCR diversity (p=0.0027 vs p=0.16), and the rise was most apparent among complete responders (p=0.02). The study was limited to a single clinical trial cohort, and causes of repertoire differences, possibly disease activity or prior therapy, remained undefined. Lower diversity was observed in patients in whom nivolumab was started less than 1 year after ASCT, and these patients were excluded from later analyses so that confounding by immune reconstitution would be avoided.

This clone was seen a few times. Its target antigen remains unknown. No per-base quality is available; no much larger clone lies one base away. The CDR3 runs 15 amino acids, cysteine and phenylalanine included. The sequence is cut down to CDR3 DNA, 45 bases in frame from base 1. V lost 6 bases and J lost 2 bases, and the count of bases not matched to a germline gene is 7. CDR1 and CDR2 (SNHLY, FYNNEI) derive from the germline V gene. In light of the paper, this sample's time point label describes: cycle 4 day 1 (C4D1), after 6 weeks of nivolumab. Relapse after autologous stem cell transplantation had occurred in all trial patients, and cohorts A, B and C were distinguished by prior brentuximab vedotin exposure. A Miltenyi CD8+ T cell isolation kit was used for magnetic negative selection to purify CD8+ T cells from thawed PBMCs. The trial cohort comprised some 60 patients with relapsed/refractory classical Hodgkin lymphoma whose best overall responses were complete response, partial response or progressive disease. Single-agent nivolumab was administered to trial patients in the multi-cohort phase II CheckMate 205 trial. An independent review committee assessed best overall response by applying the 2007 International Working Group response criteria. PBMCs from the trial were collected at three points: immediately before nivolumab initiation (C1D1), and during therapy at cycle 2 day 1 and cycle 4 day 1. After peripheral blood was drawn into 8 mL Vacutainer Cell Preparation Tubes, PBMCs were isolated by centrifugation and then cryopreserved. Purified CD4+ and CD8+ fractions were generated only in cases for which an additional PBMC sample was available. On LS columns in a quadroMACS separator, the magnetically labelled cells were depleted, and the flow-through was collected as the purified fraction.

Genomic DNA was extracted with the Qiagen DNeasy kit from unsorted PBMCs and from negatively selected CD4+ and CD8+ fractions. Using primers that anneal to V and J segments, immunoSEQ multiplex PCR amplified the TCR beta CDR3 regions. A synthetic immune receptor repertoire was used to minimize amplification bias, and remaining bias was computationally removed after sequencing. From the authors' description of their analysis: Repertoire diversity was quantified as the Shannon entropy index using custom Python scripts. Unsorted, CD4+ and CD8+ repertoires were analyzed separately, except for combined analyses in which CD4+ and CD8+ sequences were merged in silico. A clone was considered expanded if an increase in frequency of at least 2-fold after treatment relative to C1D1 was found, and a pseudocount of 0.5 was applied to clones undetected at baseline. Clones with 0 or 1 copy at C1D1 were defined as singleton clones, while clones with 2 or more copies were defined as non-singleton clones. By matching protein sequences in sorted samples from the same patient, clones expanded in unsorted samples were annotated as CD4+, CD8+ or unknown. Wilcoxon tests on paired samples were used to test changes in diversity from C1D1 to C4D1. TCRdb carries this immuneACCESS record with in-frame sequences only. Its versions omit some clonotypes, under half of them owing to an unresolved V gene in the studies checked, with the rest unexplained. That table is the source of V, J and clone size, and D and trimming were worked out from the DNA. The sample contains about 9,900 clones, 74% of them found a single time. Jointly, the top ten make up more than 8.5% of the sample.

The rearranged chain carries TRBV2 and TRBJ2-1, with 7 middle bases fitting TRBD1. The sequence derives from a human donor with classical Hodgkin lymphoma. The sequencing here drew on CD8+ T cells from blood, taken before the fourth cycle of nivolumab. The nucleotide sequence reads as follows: TGTGCCAGCAGGGACACAGGGGCTGCCTACAATGAGCAGTTCTTC. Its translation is CASRDTGAAYNEQFF.